The T cell receptor (beta chain) described here comes from a study of blood T cell repertoires in COVID-19. For the study at large: Samples of COVID-19 (acute and convalescent) were obtained from the United States, Italy and Spain. Sources were T cells, B-cell-depleted T cells, or PBMCs; the material itself was cDNA or gDNA.

Per the original methods: Reference gene primer amplification gave nucleated cell count estimates. The data were produced by immunoSEQ multiplex PCR, yet TCRdb's version contains in-frame clones alone and is incomplete. V, J and clone size reflect that table, while D and trimming were determined from the DNA. The sample consists of more than 100,000 clones, approximately 87% of them appearing once. Per germline, CDR1 MGHRA and CDR2 YSYEKL. The CDR3 contains 16 residues. Trimming left V 0 bases short and J 0 bases short, with 12 bases between. V gene TRBV4-1 combines with J gene TRBJ2-7; D uncertain. Sequencing input: peripheral blood. The TCR comes from a man aged 70 or older with active COVID-19. CDR3 sequence: CASSQESGAASYEQYF. The CDR3 bases are TGCGCCAGCAGCCAAGAATCCGGCGCGGCCTCCTACGAGCAGTACTTC.